Presented here are 5 T cell receptor beta chains from one specimen sequenced in a study of shared clonotypes between healthy human individuals. It was CD45RO-negative cells, positively selected for CCR7, that made up naive CD8 cells, with terminally differentiated effector memory CD45RA+ cells excluded. The repertoire was sequenced with immunoSEQ multiplex PCR; TCRdb's copy has only in-frame clones and lacks some. The sample holds around 2.1 million clones, just over 90% seen once. Sequencing input: naive CD8+ T cells from PBMCs. Receptor source: a man aged 18 to 30 in good health. Some clones in this sample may be carry-over from other donors' samples.

This clone showed up just once. CDR3 in amino acids: CASSPLAGGGDTQYF. The CDR3 coding sequence is TGTGCCAGCAGTCCACTAGCGGGAGGGGGGGATACGCAGTATTTT. The rearrangement links TRBV6-5 to TRBJ2-3; TRBD2 matches 13 bases. V trimming: 5 bases; J trimming: 6 bases; junction bases outside the gene matches: 5. This CDR3 is 15 amino acids long. Germline assignment: CDR1 MNHEY and CDR2 SVGAGI.

This chain links TRBV27 with TRBJ2-2, with D unresolved. The CDR3 is 15 amino acids. Germline CDR1 is MNHEY and CDR2 is SMNVEV (reference sequence). V was cut by 2 bases and J by 1 base, with 8 bases left in between. The CDR3 here is CASSLRHLNTGELFF. The CDR3 coding sequence is TGTGCCAGCAGTTTACGACACCTGAACACCGGGGAGCTGTTTTTT.

In regard to this clone: Other nucleotide sequences in the sample specify the same CDR3. The V and J genes are TRBV27 and TRBJ2-7, with 9 bases matching TRBD2. After removal of 3 bases from V and 2 bases from J, the junction contained 2 bases not matched to a gene. The CDR3 is 14 amino acids. Germline V gives CDR1 MNHEY, CDR2 SMNVEV (reference sequence). Here the CDR3 reads CASSFSGGAYEQYF. CDR3 in DNA: TGTGCCAGCAGTTTTAGCGGGGGTGCCTACGAGCAGTACTTC.

This clone was seen only once. This CDR3 is also generated by other DNA sequences in the sample. The chain recombines TRBV27 with TRBJ2-7; 7 bases align to TRBD1. Germline trimming cut 2 bases from V and 0 bases from J; bases unmatched to any gene: 4. Germline values: CDR1 MNHEY, CDR2 SMNVEV (reference sequence). The CDR3 length is 15 residues. The CDR3 sequence is CASSLGQGVSYEQYF. CDR3 bases: TGTGCCAGCAGTTTAGGGCAGGGGGTCTCCTACGAGCAGTACTTC.

This chain links TRBV7-9 with TRBJ1-1; D unclear. This CDR3 has 14 amino acids. Germline CDR1 reads SEHNR; CDR2 reads FQNEAQ (reference sequence). The V end was cut by 4 bases, the J end by 1 base, with 10 bases between. CDR3 DNA sequence: TGTGCCAGCAGCTCTAGACACACGAACACTGAAGCTTTCTTT. Its protein is CASSSRHTNTEAFF.